This T cell receptor beta chain was documented in a study of human T cells and chemical hapten exposure. Study-level background: Mainly, slight library volume differences in the pool made TCR yields vary.

As for time point: patch test 1, 2 weeks after DPC sensitization. This sample's treatment: therapeutic diphenylcyclopropenone sensitization with weekly scalp DPC. Whole blood that had not been fractionated was the source of extracted total RNA. This clonotype was recorded many times. The V gene's germline CDR1 is MNHEY and CDR2 SVGEGT. This CDR3 is 15 amino acids long. V dropped 6 bases and J dropped 0 bases, with 11 bases sitting between them. TCRdb re-called the RACE reads with MiXCR, one entry per CDR3 protein. The profile shows approximately 34,000 distinct CDR3 sequences, 5.5% to 7.5% of them singletons.

The clonotype was recovered from a woman aged 25 to 39 with alopecia areata. Some clones in this sample may be carry-over from other donors' samples. The chain links TRBV6-2 or TRBV6-3 to TRBJ2-2; D perhaps matches TRBD2 (6 bases). Sample: whole blood, taken in connection with sensitization to the hapten diphenylcyclopropenone (DPC). The chain's CDR3 is CASRKGLANTGELFF. CDR3 sequence (DNA): TGTGCCAGCAGGAAGGGACTGGCGAACACCGGGGAGCTGTTTTTT.